This T cell receptor beta chain was captured by sequencing in a study of T cells in Graves' hyperthyroidism and ophthalmopathy. Study outcomes and limitations: Model-based prediction identified ophthalmopathy a median approximately 6 months prior to its onset.

Hyperthyroidism, newly diagnosed and lasting under 2 months, affected patients aged 18 to 65. Diagnoses were established using clinical symptoms, serum thyroxine and TRAb, thyroid ultrasound and orbital computed tomography. Amplified TCR beta CDR3 regions derived from RNA transcripts. Carried out on the TCR CDR3, a first-round RT-PCR used the HTBI primer set. TCRdb reprocessed the multiplex PCR reads via MiXCR and lists one record per CDR3 protein. The sample has 300,000 to 400,000 distinct CDR3 sequences, 20% to 25% seen once. There are a few counts of this clonotype. Its antigen is still unknown. Germline loops: CDR1 SGHRS, CDR2 YFSETQ. V gave up 4 bases and J gave up 7 bases, with 8 bases separating them. The CDR3 has 11 amino acids.

The receptor comes from a woman between 45 and 60 years old with Graves' hyperthyroidism. Source material: blood. The rearrangement links TRBV5-1 to TRBJ1-2, with no clear D. CDR3 bases: TGCGCCAGCAGCCCCCGACCTGGCTACACCTTC. Encoded protein: CASSPRPGYTF.